The 24 T cell receptor beta chains below all came from one sample that was sequenced in a study of cytomegalovirus exposure and HLA in healthy donors. 60 Vbeta and 13 Jbeta primers were used in PCR. Using immunoSEQ multiplex PCR, the repertoire was profiled, and TCRdb retains in-frame clones only, with some absent. The table includes over 100,000 clones, roughly 80% detected once. Input material: PBMCs. These receptors all stem from a man aged 25-45 years in good health and CMV-seronegative.

A single count supports this clone. The chain combines TRBV21-1 with TRBJ1-2. TRBV21-1 is shown as a pseudogene. This CDR3 spans 17 amino acids. The CDR3 spells CASSKVGRDGPNYGYTF. In DNA, the CDR3 is TGTGCCAGCAGCAAAGTCGGGAGGGACGGTCCTAACTATGGCTACACCTTC.

This clone was recorded only once. The genes are TRBV7-9 and TRBJ1-2; D is possibly TRBD1 (5 bases). The length of the CDR3 is 15 residues. Deletions cut 1 base from V and 4 bases from J, with 13 bases between. CDR1 and CDR2 from the germline V gene are SEHNR and FQNEAQ (reference sequence). The CDR3 is CASSLGGSGFYGYTF. The CDR3 DNA follows: TGTGCCAGCAGCTTAGGGGGCAGTGGATTCTATGGCTACACCTTC. Complete variable domain (other parts from reference TRBV7-9 and TRBJ1-2): DTGVSQNPRHKITKRGQNVTFRCDPISEHNRLYWYRQTLGQGPEFLTYFQNEAQLEKSRLLSDRFSAERPKGSFSTLEIQRTEQGDSAMYLCASSLGGSGFYGYTFGSGTRLTVV.

J is TRBJ2-7 and V is TRBV7-9, with D maybe TRBD2 (7 bases). V was trimmed by 4 bases and J by 0 bases, leaving 16 bases between them. This CDR3 is built from 16 residues. CDR1 and CDR2 from the germline V gene are SEHNR and FQNEAQ (reference sequence). In DNA, the CDR3 is TGTGCCAGCAGCTCCCACCCTCGGGGGGCCTCCTACGAGCAGTACTTC. Translating it yields CASSSHPRGASYEQYF. The full variable domain, completed using reference TRBV7-9 and TRBJ2-7, is DTGVSQNPRHKITKRGQNVTFRCDPISEHNRLYWYRQTLGQGPEFLTYFQNEAQLEKSRLLSDRFSAERPKGSFSTLEIQRTEQGDSAMYLCASSSHPRGASYEQYFGPGTRLTVT.

The V and J genes are TRBV6-6 and TRBJ1-3; 7 bases line up with TRBD1. With V trimmed by 2 bases and J by 1 base, 5 bases remained unmatched. Germline CDR1 is MNHNY and CDR2 is SVGAGI (reference sequence). This CDR3 spans 16 amino acids. The CDR3 bases are TGTGCCAGCAGTTACACCACAGGGGAGTCTGGAAACACCATATATTTT. It encodes CASSYTTGESGNTIYF.

This clone was seen just once. V is TRBV19 and J is TRBJ1-5; perhaps TRBD1 as D (6 bases). Germline V gives CDR1 LNHDA, CDR2 SQIVND (reference sequence). CDR3 size: 15 residues. The V and J ends lost 7 bases and 2 bases respectively, with 15 bases between them. CDR3 nucleotide sequence: TGTGCCAGTACCCCGACAGGACAGCGCAATCAGCCCCAGCATTTT. As protein: CASTPTGQRNQPQHF. The variable domain in full, with the rest retrieved from reference TRBV19 and TRBJ1-5, is DGGITQSPKYLFRKEGQNVTLSCEQNLNHDAMYWYRQDPGQGLRLIYYSQIVNDFQKGDIAEGYSVSREKKESFPLTVTSAQKNPTAFYLCASTPTGQRNQPQHFGDGTRLSIL.

This chain links TRBV2 with TRBJ2-3; D uncertain. The CDR3 contains 13 residues. In germline, CDR1 is SNHLY, CDR2 FYNNEI. Trimming removed 4 bases from V and 2 bases from J, with 7 bases in between. CDR3 residues: CASSGRTTDTQYF. The CDR3 DNA sequence: TGTGCCAGCAGTGGCAGAACCACAGATACGCAGTATTTT.

The rearrangement links TRBV5-4 to TRBJ1-1; the match to TRBD1 covers 8 bases. Germline assignment: CDR1 SGHNT and CDR2 YYREEE (reference sequence). V dropped 4 bases and J dropped 3; count of bases not matched to a gene: 5. The CDR3 runs 14 residues. The CDR3 DNA is TGTGCCAGCAGCACCCCGACAGGGGACACTGAAGCTTTCTTT. Translation: CASSTPTGDTEAFF.

This rearrangement joins TRBV28 to TRBJ1-2; D is perhaps TRBD1 (5 bases). Trimming shortened V by 6 bases and J by 7 bases, and 12 bases separated the two germline ends. The germline gives CDR1 MDHEN, CDR2 SYDVKM. The CDR3 runs 12 residues. The CDR3 DNA reads as TGTGCCAGCAGGGGGCCGCAGGGTGGCTACACCTTC. Translation gives CASRGPQGGYTF.

This chain uses TRBV19 with TRBJ1-2; 9 nucleotides align to TRBD1. This CDR3 has 16 residues. Germline CDR1 LNHDA, CDR2 SQIVND (reference sequence). Germline trimming cut 3 bases from V and 7 bases from J; bases unmatched to any gene: 12. The CDR3 DNA reads as TGTGCCAGTAGTATTATCTGGGGACAGGGAGAAGTTGGCTACACCTTC. Translating gives CASSIIWGQGEVGYTF.

The chain joins TRBV18 to TRBJ1-2; TRBD1 matches 9 bases. The CDR3 runs to 13 residues. The germline V gene has CDR1 KGHSH and CDR2 LQKENI. Trimming at V came to 3 bases and at J to 8 bases, leaving 4 bases not matched to a gene. The CDR3 DNA sequence: TGTGCCAGCTCACCTACAGGGGGCGAGGGCTACACCTTC. Amino acid sequence: CASSPTGGEGYTF.

This chain connects TRBV29-1 to TRBJ1-3; no definite D call. Germline V gene lookup returns CDR1 SQVTM and CDR2 ANQGSEA. The CDR3 has 13 amino acids. V was clipped by 7 bases and J by 0 bases, with 10 bases between them. CDR3 in amino acids: CSARKSSGNTIYF. Here the CDR3 DNA reads TGCAGCGCTAGGAAGAGCTCTGGAAACACCATATATTTT.

This clone has more than one count but fewer than ten. V is TRBV19 and J is TRBJ1-6; no clear D gene. The length of the CDR3 is 18 residues. With 5 bases removed from V and 0 bases from J, the gap between germline ends came to 17 bases. Germline assignment: CDR1 LNHDA and CDR2 SQIVND (reference sequence). Written as DNA, the CDR3 is TGTGCCAGTAGTGGGGTTCAGAGGGCAGTCTCCTATAATTCACCCCTCCACTTT. Its protein product is CASSGVQRAVSYNSPLHF.

CDR3 in DNA: TGTGCCAGCAGCGTGGCAGACAGGCCGAACACTGAAGCTTTCTTT. Translating it yields CASSVADRPNTEAFF. The chain is built from TRBV9 and TRBJ1-1; TRBD1 is a possible D gene (6 bases). The CDR3 covers 15 residues. Per the germline V gene, CDR1 is SGDLS and CDR2 is YYNGEE. V was trimmed by 2 bases and J by 1 base, leaving 12 bases between them.

This chain uses TRBV27 with TRBJ1-2; D gene ambiguous. With 6 bases removed from V and 3 bases from J, the gap between germline ends came to 17 bases. The CDR3 loop spans 15 amino acids. Germline V lookup: CDR1 MNHEY, CDR2 SMNVEV (reference sequence). Here the CDR3 DNA reads TGTGCCAGCAGCATTATGTGGGGAGTGGACTATGGCTACACCTTC. It is translated as CASSIMWGVDYGYTF.

This clone was recorded once. CDR3 nucleotides: TGCGCCAGCAGCCAAATCGTCCAGGGGTGGGATAATTCACCCCTCCACTTT. Translated, it gives CASSQIVQGWDNSPLHF. The chain has TRBV4-1 and TRBJ1-6; the D gene is possibly TRBD1 (6 bases). Germline CDR1 MGHRA, CDR2 YSYEKL. Trimming cost V 2 bases and J 5 bases, with 16 bases left between them. CDR3 length: 17 residues.

The chain joins TRBV5-4 to TRBJ2-3, with TRBD2 matching over 8 bases. This CDR3 is built from 16 residues. The V and J ends lost 6 bases and 4 bases, in that order; junction bases with no gene match: 13. The germline gives CDR1 SGHNT, CDR2 YYREEE (reference sequence). The CDR3 loop reads CASTAPSGGGADTQYF. The CDR3 nucleotides are TGTGCCAGCACCGCGCCCAGCGGGGGAGGGGCAGATACGCAGTATTTT. Together with reference TRBV5-4 and TRBJ2-3, the CDR3 gives the full variable domain: ETGVTQSPTHLIKTRGQQVTLRCSSQSGHNTVSWYQQALGQGPQFIFQYYREEENGRGNFPPRFSGLQFPNYSSELNVNALELDDSALYLCASTAPSGGGADTQYFGPGTRLTVL.

V is TRBV25-1 and J is TRBJ2-4; D ambiguous. CDR3 length equals 13 residues. The germline V and J ends were trimmed by 5 bases and 4 bases, with 9 bases remaining between them. Germline-derived CDR1 and CDR2 are MGHDK and SYGVNS. The CDR3 protein is CASSSAGKNIQYF. As DNA, the CDR3 is TGTGCCAGCAGTTCCGCAGGAAAAAACATTCAGTACTTC.

This clone was detected only once. This chain joins TRBV15 and TRBJ2-5; 7 positions agree with TRBD1. CDR3 length equals 16 residues. V lost 0 bases and J lost 1; bases outside the gene matches: 5. Germline V gene lookup returns CDR1 LNHNV and CDR2 YYDKDF (reference sequence). The CDR3 region has the DNA TGTGCCACCAGCAGAGAGTGGGGGACAGTCCAAGAGACCCAGTACTTC. It yields the protein CATSREWGTVQETQYF.

This chain connects TRBV11-2 to TRBJ2-7, with 7 bases that match TRBD1. CDR1 and CDR2 from the germline V gene are SGHAT and FQNNGV. The CDR3 sequence is 16 residues long. With V trimmed by 5 bases and J by 0 bases, 10 bases remained unmatched. The CDR3 here is CASSPIKRDSSYEQYF. The CDR3 DNA is TGTGCCAGCAGCCCCATAAAGAGGGACAGCTCCTACGAGCAGTACTTC.

J is TRBJ1-4 and V is TRBV28; D is undetermined. The CDR3 spans 14 residues. The V gene lost 6 bases and the J gene lost 5 bases, with 13 bases spanning the gap. The germline V gene has CDR1 MDHEN and CDR2 SYDVKM. The CDR3 sequence is CASRTDGENEKLFF. Written as DNA, the CDR3 is TGTGCCAGCAGGACGGACGGGGAGAATGAAAAACTGTTTTTT.

Here the CDR3 reads CASSLGQRSYEQYF. The DNA for the CDR3 is TGTGCCAGCAGCTTGGGACAAAGGTCCTACGAGCAGTACTTC. The V call is TRBV5-6, the J call TRBJ2-7; D unclear. Germline loops: CDR1 SGHDT, CDR2 YYEEEE. Trimming cost V 0 bases and J 1 base, with 8 bases left between them. There are 14 residues in the CDR3.

The chain employs TRBV15 and TRBJ2-7; 15 bases map to TRBD2. Germline V gene lookup returns CDR1 LNHNV and CDR2 YYDKDF (reference sequence). V gave up 3 bases and J gave up 5 bases; unmatched junction bases: 8. The CDR3 sequence is 17 residues long. Here the CDR3 DNA reads TGTGCCACCAGCAGGCACGGACTAGCGGGGGGGAGCGACGAGCAGTACTTC. Protein sequence: CATSRHGLAGGSDEQYF.

The gene calls are TRBV19 and TRBJ2-5, with D perhaps TRBD2 (7 bases). The CDR3 is made up of 15 amino acids. Trimming cost V 7 bases and J 1 base, with 16 bases left between them. CDR1 is LNHDA, CDR2 SQIVND, per germline (reference sequence). The CDR3 region has the DNA TGTGCCAGTACCGCCATGGGGGGGCCCCAAGAGACCCAGTACTTC. It is translated as CASTAMGGPQETQYF. The whole variable domain, remainder taken from reference TRBV19 and TRBJ2-5, is DGGITQSPKYLFRKEGQNVTLSCEQNLNHDAMYWYRQDPGQGLRLIYYSQIVNDFQKGDIAEGYSVSREKKESFPLTVTSAQKNPTAFYLCASTAMGGPQETQYFGPGTRLLVL.

A note on this clone: A much larger clone lies one base from this, so it may be a read error. The rearrangement joins TRBV5-6 to TRBJ2-2; 8 bases line up with TRBD1. Germline CDR1 reads SGHDT; CDR2 reads YYEEEE. The CDR3 has 15 residues. The chain's CDR3 is CASSSTGAGTGELLF. In DNA, the CDR3 is TGTGCCAGCAGCTCGACAGGGGCGGGAACCGGGGAGCTGCTTTTT.